This passage covers 16 T cell receptor beta chains from one sample sequenced in a study of CD8 T cells in Susac syndrome. When the RNA was reverse transcribed, random hexamers were used with an input of roughly 0.5 to 1 ug. A single record per CDR3 protein comes from TCRdb applying MiXCR to the immunoSEQ multiplex PCR reads. Of a few hundred thousand distinct CDR3 sequences in the sample, roughly 85% were seen once. Source material: CD8+ T cells from PBMCs. The receptors were sampled from a human donor with multiple sclerosis.

This chain joins TRBV30 and TRBJ1-1; D call uncertain. V was pared by 0 bases and J by 4 bases, with 12 bases between. CDR3 length: 14 residues. In germline, CDR1 is GTSNPN, CDR2 SVGIG (reference sequence). The CDR3 protein is CAWSVPEFGTEAFF. The CDR3 region has the DNA TGTGCCTGGAGTGTACCTGAGTTCGGCACTGAAGCTTTCTTT.

V gene TRBV20-1 combines with J gene TRBJ2-1; D is ambiguous. Germline V gene data show CDR1 as DFQATT and CDR2 as SNEGSKA (reference sequence). The length of the CDR3 is 13 residues. V lost 1 base, J lost 10 bases, and 14 bases lay in between. The CDR3 DNA is TGCAGTGCTAGAGGGTCGTTTGGAAGGGAGCAGTTCTTC. Translation gives CSARGSFGREQFF.

The chain uses TRBV11-2 and TRBJ2-1, with D perhaps TRBD2 (5 bases). CDR3 size: 14 residues. Germline CDR1 and CDR2: SGHAT and FQNNGV. V was cut by 0 bases and J by 7 bases, with 10 bases left in between. The CDR3 region is CASSLEEGLNEQFF. CDR3 DNA sequence: TGTGCCAGCAGCTTAGAGGAAGGACTTAATGAGCAGTTCTTC. Filled out from reference TRBV11-2 and TRBJ2-1, the complete variable domain reads EAGVAQSPRYKIIEKRQSVAFWCNPISGHATLYWYQQILGQGPKLLIQFQNNGVVDDSQLPKDRFSAERLKGVDSTLKIQPAKLEDSAVYLCASSLEEGLNEQFFGPGTRLTVL.

In the case of this clonotype: One end of the junction is discordant with germline, which a read error may explain. The chain has TRBV7-6 and TRBJ2-3; unclear D gene. CDR3 length equals 13 residues. Germline-derived CDR1 and CDR2 are SGHVS and FNYEAQ. CDR3 in amino acids: CASSLVSSDTQYF. Here the CDR3 DNA reads TGTGCTAGCAGCTTAGTATCGTCAGATACGCAGTATTTT.

This clonotype was recorded a few times. In DNA form, the CDR3 reads TGTGCCAGCAGTGACTCGAACAGGGGTACTGAAGCTTTCTTT. This encodes CASSDSNRGTEAFF. The rearrangement uses TRBV6-4 and TRBJ1-1; 7 bases fit TRBD1. The J segment lost 5 bases and the V segment lost 0 bases, leaving 3 bases of the junction unmatched. The germline V gene encodes CDR1 MRHNA and CDR2 SNTAGT. The CDR3 is 14 amino acids.

This chain connects TRBV28 to TRBJ2-7; 7 bases map to TRBD2. The CDR3 contains 13 residues. V trimming: 7 bases; J trimming: 6 bases; junction bases outside the gene matches: 9. CDR1 MDHEN and CDR2 SYDVKM come from the germline V gene. The CDR3 DNA reads TGTGCCAGCATGACTAGCATGGCTTCCGAGCAGTACTTC. It is translated as CASMTSMASEQYF.

The chain combines TRBV19 with TRBJ1-1; TRBD1 might be the D (6 bases). CDR1 and CDR2 from the germline V gene are LNHDA and SQIVND (reference sequence). The CDR3 loop spans 14 amino acids. V lost 3 bases and J 4 bases, leaving 12 bases between the germline ends. The CDR3 loop is CASSMGQGPTEAFF. DNA for the CDR3: TGTGCCAGTAGTATGGGACAAGGACCCACTGAAGCTTTCTTT.

This chain uses TRBV6-5 with TRBJ2-1; 7 nucleotides align to TRBD2. J was trimmed by 7 bases and V by 4 bases; bases with no gene match: 13. CDR1 and CDR2 from the germline V gene are MNHEY and SVGAGI. The CDR3 consists of 16 residues. In DNA, the CDR3 is TGTGCCAGCAGTTTCAAATGGGGGGGTTCCGGGAATGAGCAGTTCTTC. It specifies CASSFKWGGSGNEQFF.

The chain employs TRBV27 and TRBJ1-6; D ambiguous. V was clipped by 0 bases and J by 14 bases, with 8 bases between them. The CDR3 sequence is 12 residues long. Germline V lookup: CDR1 MNHEY, CDR2 SMNVEV (reference sequence). The DNA for the CDR3 is TGTGCCAGCAGTTTATCGGACTCAGCCCTCCACTTT. Translating it yields CASSLSDSALHF.

V is TRBV19 and J is TRBJ2-3, with a weak D call TRBD1 (6 bases). The V end lost 7 bases, the J end lost 4 bases, and 15 bases lay between the germline ends. Germline V gene sequence: CDR1 LNHDA, CDR2 SQIVND (reference sequence). This CDR3 has 14 amino acids. CDR3 sequence (DNA): TGTGCCAGTACCCCACAGGGTTGGGCAGATACGCAGTATTTT. It yields the protein CASTPQGWADTQYF.

The genes are TRBV2 and TRBJ1-1; D uncertain. The germline gives CDR1 SNHLY, CDR2 FYNNEI. The CDR3 covers 13 residues. Trimming took 8 bases from V and 0 from J, leaving 10 bases between them. CDR3 region: CASSEVVNTEAFF. The CDR3 DNA sequence: TGTGCCAGCTCCGAGGTGGTGAACACTGAAGCTTTCTTT.

The rearrangement joins TRBV11-1 to TRBJ2-7, with 8 bases matching TRBD1. Trimming removed 5 bases from V and 1 base from J; junction bases left unmatched: 10. CDR3 length: 16 residues. Per the germline V gene, CDR1 is SGHAT and CDR2 is FQDESV (reference sequence). CDR3 nucleotide sequence: TGTGCCAGCAGCCGCTCACGGACAGGGAATTCCTACGAGCAGTACTTC. As protein: CASSRSRTGNSYEQYF.

This rearrangement joins TRBV5-1 to TRBJ2-1, with TRBD2 matching 8 bases. This CDR3 has 15 amino acids. Germline values: CDR1 SGHRS, CDR2 YFSETQ. V dropped 1 base and J dropped 6; count of bases not matched to a gene: 6. CDR3 sequence reads: CASSLIGLASNEQFF. The CDR3 DNA is TGCGCCAGCAGCTTGATAGGACTAGCATCCAATGAGCAGTTCTTC.

The V and J genes are TRBV15 and TRBJ2-7; D unclear. The CDR3 contains 16 residues. From germline, CDR1 is LNHNV and CDR2 YYDKDF (reference sequence). V was shortened by 0 bases and J by 1 base, with 13 bases between the two germline ends. The CDR3 sequence is CATSRDHTSFSYEQYF. The CDR3 DNA sequence: TGTGCCACCAGCAGAGATCATACGAGTTTTTCCTACGAGCAGTACTTC.

V usage is TRBV6-2 or TRBV6-3 and J usage is TRBJ1-2; unclear D gene. This CDR3 has 16 residues. Germline V gives CDR1 MNHEY, CDR2 SVGEGT. Trimming pared 7 bases from V and 5 bases from J, leaving 23 bases between. CDR3 coding DNA: TGTGCCAGCACCCCAGTTGAGTTGCCAGCACTATATGGCTACACCTTC. Residues: CASTPVELPALYGYTF.

The V call is TRBV7-6, the J call TRBJ1-6; perhaps TRBD1 as D (6 bases). Germline-derived CDR1 and CDR2 are SGHVS and FNYEAQ. Trimming stripped 5 bases from V and 0 bases from J, with 11 bases between. The CDR3 runs 16 residues. This CDR3 is CASSGRGGSYNSPLHF. The CDR3 bases are TGTGCCAGCAGCGGAAGAGGGGGCTCCTATAATTCACCCCTCCACTTT.